This T cell receptor beta chain was observed in a study of cytomegalovirus exposure and HLA in healthy donors. The CDR3 covers 15 residues. Germline V gene lookup returns CDR1 SGHTA and CDR2 FQGNSA. Trimming took off 0 bases at V and 7 bases at J, with 13 bases between the two ends. Primers included in the PCR were 60 Vbeta and 13 Jbeta primers. Assay: immunoSEQ multiplex PCR; the TCRdb copy retains only in-frame clones and omits some. The data contain approximately 200,000 clones, 79% of them singletons. V and J are TRBV7-2 and TRBJ2-1, with a weak D call TRBD1 (6 bases). The sequence derives from a woman aged 25-40 years in good health and CMV-seropositive. What was sequenced was PBMCs. CDR3 bases: TGTGCCAGCAGCTTAGCGGGGGCCACCTTGAATGAGCAGTTCTTC. Residues: CASSLAGATLNEQFF.